A selection of T cell receptor beta chains follows, all from one sample in a study of follicular helper T cells after annual influenza vaccination. Clones were read by immunoSEQ multiplex PCR, and TCRdb kept only the in-frame ones, dropping some. This table holds about 5,600 clones, 80% to 85% found once. This material consisted of CXCR5+ CD38- circulating T follicular helper cells from blood, taken 7 days after influenza vaccination. The receptors were gathered from an adult who received the influenza vaccine. Each CDR3 is given with its conserved first and last residue. The D gene is left open where the match is weak. A row's size may be missing; if present it is once, few, many or a size class.

cdr3_length	v_call	clone_size	d_call	j_call	cdr3_aa	cdr3_nt
19	TRBV7-3	-	TRBD1	TRBJ2-5	CASSLKLPGEDRVQETQYF	TGTGCCAGCAGCTTAAAACTCCCGGGAGAGGACAGGGTCCAAGAGACCCAGTACTTC
16	TRBV7-8	once	-	TRBJ2-1	CASSLGGVARRGEQFF	TGTGCCAGCAGCTTAGGAGGGGTAGCTCGCAGGGGTGAGCAGTTCTTC
15	TRBV19	once	-	TRBJ2-3	CASSIYSGSTDTQYF	TGTGCCAGTAGTATTTACTCAGGGAGCACAGATACGCAGTATTTT
18	TRBV5-4	-	TRBD2	TRBJ2-5	CASSLPSGGISYQETQYF	TGTGCCAGCAGCTTGCCTAGCGGGGGGATATCGTACCAAGAGACCCAGTACTTC
15	TRBV2	few	-	TRBJ1-2	CASSALWGGSYGYTF	TGTGCCAGCAGTGCCCTTTGGGGAGGGAGCTATGGCTACACCTTC
14	TRBV2	-	-	TRBJ1-2	CASVTGLGGYGYTF	TGTGCCAGCGTGACAGGACTAGGGGGCTATGGCTACACCTTC
13	TRBV27	-	-	TRBJ1-5	CASSYGFRQPQHF	TGTGCCAGCAGTTATGGGTTTCGTCAGCCCCAGCATTTT
16	TRBV6-1	once	-	TRBJ1-4	CASSGIPGAGGEKLFF	TGTGCCAGCAGTGGGATACCGGGGGCGGGGGGTGAAAAACTGTTTTTT
13	TRBV7-3	-	TRBD2	TRBJ2-1	CASSLNGGDEQFF	TGTGCCAGCAGCTTAAATGGGGGGGATGAGCAGTTCTTC
14	TRBV5-1	-	TRBD1	TRBJ1-4	CASAGDSRNEKLFF	TGCGCCAGCGCTGGGGACAGTAGAAATGAAAAACTGTTTTTT